One and the same sample provided the 4 T cell receptor beta chains below, sequenced in a study of T cells after yellow fever vaccination. In TCRdb, the 5' RACE reads were re-called with MiXCR into one record per CDR3 protein. There are around 160,000 distinct CDR3 sequences in the sample; 6% to 7.5% occur only once, and approximately 2.5% lies in the top ten. The sample in question was CD4+ T cells sorted from PBMCs, obtained more than 4 days after the first yellow fever vaccination. These TCRs come from a man younger than 30 who received the YFV17D yellow fever vaccine.

J is TRBJ1-2 and V is TRBV7-2; 9 bases agree with TRBD1. Germline trimming cut 1 base from V and 7 bases from J; bases unmatched to any gene: 13. Germline CDR1 and CDR2: SGHTA and FQGNSA. The CDR3 totals 17 residues. This chain's CDR3 is CASSLVSVGTGLRGYTF. CDR3 nucleotide sequence: TGTGCCAGCAGCTTAGTGTCAGTGGGGACAGGGTTGCGTGGCTACACCTTC.

This clonotype was observed at least ten times. The chain recombines TRBV20-1 with TRBJ2-3; D is possibly TRBD2 (5 bases). V gave up 2 bases and J gave up 1 base, with 7 bases separating them. The germline gives CDR1 DFQATT, CDR2 SNEGSKA (reference sequence). The CDR3 has 13 amino acids. The CDR3 DNA reads as TGCAGTGCTAGACACGGGGGCACAGATACGCAGTATTTT. This codes for CSARHGGTDTQYF.

This clonotype was found a few times. One end of the junction does not line up with germline, which may come from a read error. The V gene is TRBV7-4, the J gene TRBJ1-1; D is possibly TRBD1 (6 bases). CDR3 length equals 16 residues. Looked up from germline, CDR1 is SGHVT and CDR2 is SQSDAQ. The CDR3 region is CACSPQGGGVNTEAFF. In nucleotides, the CDR3 is TGTGCCTGCAGCCCACAGGGCGGCGGGGTGAACACTGAAGCTTTCTTT.

This clonotype has a handful of counts. This chain connects TRBV27 to TRBJ2-7, with 7 nucleotides matching TRBD2. The ends lost 7 bases at V and 4 bases at J; junction bases unmatched: 16. CDR3 length: 16 residues. Germline loops: CDR1 MNHEY, CDR2 SMNVEV (reference sequence). As DNA, the CDR3 is TGTGCCAGCACCCGTGGGGGGGGTGGGCCGTTTTACGAGCAGTACTTC. Translation gives CASTRGGGGPFYEQYF.